Shown below are 19 T cell receptor beta chains from a single sample sequenced in a study of untreated major depressive disorder. Study observations and caveats: TRBV05-01 (Vbeta 5.1) usage was higher in CD4+ T cells of depressed patients than controls.

These receptors' antigens are unknown. Method: immunoSEQ multiplex PCR; TCRdb's copy keeps in-frame clones and lacks some. The sample yields under 20,000 clones, roughly 90% seen once. Material for sequencing was CD4+ T cells from PBMCs. These receptors were obtained from a woman in her 40s with major depressive disorder.

The CDR3 DNA follows: TGTGCCAGCAGCTCACTAAGAGGCGGCCTTGAGCAGTTCTTC. Amino acids: CASSSLRGGLEQFF. The genes are TRBV5-4 and TRBJ2-1; no reliable D call. V dropped 3 bases and J dropped 9 bases, with 16 bases sitting between them. CDR1 is SGHNT, CDR2 YYREEE, per germline (reference sequence). This CDR3 region has 14 residues.

This clone was counted only a few times. This chain connects TRBV11-2 to TRBJ1-1, with D unresolved. Germline CDR1 SGHAT, CDR2 FQNNGV. The V gene lost 3 bases and the J gene lost 4 bases, with 6 bases spanning the gap. The CDR3 covers 12 residues. CDR3 DNA sequence: TGTGCCAGCAGCTTGCAGCGCACTGAAGCTTTCTTT. Its protein product is CASSLQRTEAFF.

The CDR3 DNA follows: TGTGCCAGCTCACCCATAAGCGGGATCGGGACCGGGGAGCTGTTTTTT. Its protein is CASSPISGIGTGELFF. This chain uses TRBV18 with TRBJ2-2; TRBD2 agrees at 7 bases. V lost 3 bases and J lost 5; bases outside the gene matches: 9. Germline CDR1 and CDR2: KGHSH and LQKENI. The CDR3 length is 16 residues.

This clone was seen just once. The rearrangement joins TRBV5-6 to TRBJ2-3, with 7 bases aligning to TRBD2. This CDR3 has 16 amino acids. Germline V gene lookup returns CDR1 SGHDT and CDR2 YYEEEE. The V gene end was trimmed by 2 bases and the J gene end by 0 bases; junction bases not matched to a gene: 6. The CDR3: CASSFAGSGSTDTQYF. DNA of the CDR3: TGTGCCAGCAGCTTTGCGGGTAGCGGGAGCACAGATACGCAGTATTTT. Looking up the rest from reference TRBV5-6 and TRBJ2-3 gives the full variable domain: DAGVTQSPTHLIKTRGQQVTLRCSPKSGHDTVSWYQQALGQGPQFIFQYYEEEERQRGNFPDRFSGHQFPNYSSELNVNALLLGDSALYLCASSFAGSGSTDTQYFGPGTRLTVL.

This sequence joins TRBV6-5 and TRBJ1-2, with D possibly matching TRBD1 (5 bases). Deletions cut 10 bases from V and 8 bases from J, with 20 bases between. The CDR3 totals 13 residues. The V gene's germline CDR1 is MNHEY and CDR2 SVGAGI. CDR3 bases: TGTGCCACCCTACCCACAGGAAGGGTGGGCTACACCTTC. Encoded protein: CATLPTGRVGYTF.

The rearrangement joins TRBV14 to TRBJ1-4, with D perhaps TRBD1 (5 bases). CDR3 length equals 16 residues. V was trimmed by 0 bases and J by 8 bases, leaving 16 bases between them. Germline V gene sequence: CDR1 SGHDN, CDR2 FVKESK. CDR3 sequence reads: CASSQDWGGFREKLFF. As DNA, the CDR3 is TGTGCCAGCAGCCAAGATTGGGGGGGATTTCGGGAAAAACTGTTTTTT.

This chain connects TRBV18 to TRBJ2-1; TRBD2 aligns across 8 bases. Germline CDR1 and CDR2: KGHSH and LQKENI. The CDR3 consists of 15 residues. V lost 3 bases to trimming and J lost 0 bases; unmatched junction nucleotides: 1. The CDR3 DNA follows: TGTGCCAGCTCACCGGCGGGGGGCTCCTACAATGAGCAGTTCTTC. Its translation is CASSPAGGSYNEQFF.

The chain employs TRBV28 and TRBJ2-7; D not certain. V lost 3 bases and J lost 3, with 6 bases in between. Looked up from germline, CDR1 is MDHEN and CDR2 is SYDVKM. The length of the CDR3 is 12 residues. The DNA of the CDR3 is TGTGCCAGCAGTTTGTCGGGCTACGAGCAGTACGTC. Amino acids: CASSLSGYEQYV.

This chain links TRBV6-1 with TRBJ1-2; no firm D call. The CDR3 totals 14 residues. The V end lost 4 bases, the J end lost 3 bases, and 12 bases lay between the germline ends. Per the germline V gene, CDR1 is MNHNS and CDR2 is SASEGT. The CDR3 sequence is CASSAYREHYGYTF. The CDR3 nucleotides read TGTGCCAGCAGTGCTTATAGGGAACACTATGGCTACACCTTC.

The chain is built from TRBV18 and TRBJ1-2; 12 nucleotides align to TRBD1. With 6 bases clipped from V and 4 bases from J, the junction kept 12 bases outside the gene matches. The germline CDR1 and CDR2 sequences are KGHSH and LQKENI. The CDR3 has 17 residues. This CDR3 reads CASSPTSGQGASYGYTF. The DNA of the CDR3 is TGTGCCAGCTCGCCGACCTCGGGACAGGGGGCCTCCTATGGCTACACCTTC.

V gene TRBV7-2 combines with J gene TRBJ1-5; D uncertain. V dropped 5 bases and J dropped 4 bases, with 18 bases sitting between them. In germline, CDR1 is SGHTA, CDR2 FQGNSA. There are 16 residues in the CDR3. CDR3 bases: TGTGCCAGCAGCCCCACCGACGGTCTCTATAATCAGCCCCAGCATTTT. Its translation is CASSPTDGLYNQPQHF. Full variable domain (missing parts from reference TRBV7-2 and TRBJ1-5): GAGVSQSPSNKVTEKGKDVELRCDPISGHTALYWYRQSLGQGLEFLIYFQGNSAPDKSGLPSDRFSAERTGGSVSTLTIQRTQQEDSAVYLCASSPTDGLYNQPQHFGDGTRLSIL.

The chain uses TRBV5-4 and TRBJ1-2; TRBD1 matches at 9 bases. V was clipped by 4 bases and J by 5 bases; unmatched bases: 6. This CDR3 spans 14 amino acids. CDR1 is SGHNT, CDR2 YYREEE, per germline (reference sequence). DNA for the CDR3: TGTGCCAGCAGCAGGGGACAGGGAGATTATGGCTACACCTTC. Residues: CASSRGQGDYGYTF.

The chain combines TRBV7-3 with TRBJ1-2; no definite D call. The CDR3 has 17 amino acids. Germline V gene lookup returns CDR1 SGHTA and CDR2 FQGTGA. Trimming left V 1 base short and J 0 bases short, with 15 bases between. DNA for the CDR3: TGTGCCAGCAGCTTAAGTCTTTGGGCCCATCCTAACTATGGCTACACCTTC. Its protein is CASSLSLWAHPNYGYTF.

The genes are TRBV18 and TRBJ2-7; 7 nucleotides align to TRBD1. J gave up 2 bases and V 1 base, and 5 bases lay outside the gene matches. The CDR3 sequence is 15 residues long. In germline, CDR1 is KGHSH, CDR2 LQKENI. CDR3 in DNA: TGTGCCAGCTCACCACAAAAAGGGACAGCCTACGAGCAGTACTTC. This codes for CASSPQKGTAYEQYF.

V gene TRBV6-5 combines with J gene TRBJ1-6; no definite D call. CDR3 length: 14 residues. V lost 2 bases and J 5 bases, leaving 7 bases between the germline ends. Germline CDR1 reads MNHEY; CDR2 reads SVGAGI. CDR3 nucleotide sequence: TGTGCCAGCAGTTACGCCCCCCATAATTCACCCCTCCACTTT. The encoded protein is CASSYAPHNSPLHF.

The chain couples TRBV5-1 to TRBJ2-5, with a weak D call TRBD1 (6 bases). Germline V gives CDR1 SGHRS, CDR2 YFSETQ. The CDR3 loop spans 12 amino acids. Trimming shortened V by 5 bases and J by 13 bases, and 18 bases separated the two germline ends. CDR3 in amino acids: CASRPETGRRYF. DNA of the CDR3: TGCGCCAGCAGGCCCGAGACAGGTCGTCGGTACTTC.

J is TRBJ2-5 and V is TRBV6-6; 10 positions match TRBD2. Germline V gene sequence: CDR1 MNHNY, CDR2 SVGAGI (reference sequence). This CDR3 has 15 amino acids. Unmatched junction bases numbered 8, after V lost 5 bases and J lost 5 bases. As DNA, the CDR3 is TGTGCCAGCAGTCCAGCCAGAGCGGGAGGGGAGACCCAGTACTTC. As protein: CASSPARAGGETQYF.

The chain employs TRBV25-1 and TRBJ2-2; D gene unclear. This CDR3 contains 14 residues. CDR1 is MGHDK and CDR2 is SYGVNS in the germline V gene. With 1 base removed from V and 5 bases from J, the gap between germline ends came to 8 bases. The CDR3 is CASSELGWTGELFF. The DNA of the CDR3 is TGTGCCAGCAGTGAATTAGGCTGGACCGGGGAGCTGTTTTTT.

The chain carries TRBV30 and TRBJ1-6, with TRBD1 matching over 9 bases. V gave up 5 bases and J gave up 9 bases; unmatched junction bases: 5. This CDR3 has 13 amino acids. Germline CDR1 GTSNPN, CDR2 SVGIG (reference sequence). CDR3 DNA: TGTGCCTGGGAAGGACAGGGGATTTCACCCCTCCACTTT. As protein: CAWEGQGISPLHF.